This T cell receptor (beta chain) was obtained from a study of cytomegalovirus exposure and HLA in healthy donors. This clone was recorded a few times. This PCR relied on a set of 60 Vbeta primers and 13 Jbeta primers. This table comes from immunoSEQ multiplex PCR, and its TCRdb copy is limited to in-frame clones, with some not included. In the table there are some 130,000 clones, nearly 10% of which are singletons. Specimen: PBMCs. The TCR sequence derives from a man in his forties or fifties in good health and CMV-seronegative.

CDR3 in amino acids: CASSLSPGLAVQETQYF. CDR3 nucleotides: TGTGCCAGCAGCTTAAGTCCCGGACTAGCGGTGCAAGAGACCCAGTACTTC. The rearrangement joins TRBV7-7 to TRBJ2-5; TRBD2 matches at 10 bases. The length of the CDR3 is 17 residues. The junction had 8 bases not matched to a gene; V was cut back by 2 bases and J by 2 bases. Germline V gene lookup returns CDR1 SSHAT and CDR2 FNYEAQ (reference sequence).